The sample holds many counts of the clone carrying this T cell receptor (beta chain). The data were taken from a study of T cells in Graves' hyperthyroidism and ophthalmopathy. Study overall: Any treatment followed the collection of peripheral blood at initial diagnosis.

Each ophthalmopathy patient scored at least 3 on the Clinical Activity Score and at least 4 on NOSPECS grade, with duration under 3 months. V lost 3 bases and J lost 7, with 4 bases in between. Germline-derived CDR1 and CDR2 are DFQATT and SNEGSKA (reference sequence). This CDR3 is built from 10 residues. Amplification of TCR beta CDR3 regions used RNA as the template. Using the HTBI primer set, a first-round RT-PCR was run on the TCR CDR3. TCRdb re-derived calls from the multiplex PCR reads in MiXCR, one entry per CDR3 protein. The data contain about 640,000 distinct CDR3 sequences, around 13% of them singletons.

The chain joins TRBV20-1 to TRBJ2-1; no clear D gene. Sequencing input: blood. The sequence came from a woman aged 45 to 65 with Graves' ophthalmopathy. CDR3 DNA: TGCAGTGCTAGTAGAAATGAGCAGTTCTTC. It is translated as CSASRNEQFF.